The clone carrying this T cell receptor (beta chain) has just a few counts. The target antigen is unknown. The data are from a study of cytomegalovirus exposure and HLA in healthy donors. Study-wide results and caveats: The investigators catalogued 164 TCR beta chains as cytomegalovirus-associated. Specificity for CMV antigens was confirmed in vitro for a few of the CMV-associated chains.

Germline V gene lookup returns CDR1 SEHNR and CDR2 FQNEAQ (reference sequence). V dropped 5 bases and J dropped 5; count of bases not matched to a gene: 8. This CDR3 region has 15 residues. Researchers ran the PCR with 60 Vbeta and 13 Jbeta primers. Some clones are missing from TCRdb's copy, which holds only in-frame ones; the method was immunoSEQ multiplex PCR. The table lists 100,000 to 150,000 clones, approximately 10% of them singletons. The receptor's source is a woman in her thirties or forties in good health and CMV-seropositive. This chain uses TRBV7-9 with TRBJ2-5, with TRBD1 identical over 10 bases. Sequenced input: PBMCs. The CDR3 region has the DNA TGTGCCAGCAGCGTCGGGACAGGGGTGTTGGAGACCCAGTACTTC. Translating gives CASSVGTGVLETQYF.